These 7 T cell receptor beta chains were sequenced from one sample in a study of cytomegalovirus exposure and HLA in healthy donors. The PCR employed 60 Vbeta primers together with 13 Jbeta primers. Libraries were prepared by immunoSEQ multiplex PCR; TCRdb keeps only in-frame clonotypes and omits some of them. In all, the sample yields some 120,000 clones. The sequenced sample consisted of PBMCs. These receptors came from a man younger than 30 in good health and CMV-seronegative.

V gene TRBV19 combines with J gene TRBJ2-5; 7 bases are shared with TRBD1. This CDR3 comprises 14 residues. V was pared by 7 bases and J by 5 bases, with 10 bases of the junction left unmatched. The germline CDR1 and CDR2 sequences are LNHDA and SQIVND (reference sequence). The DNA of the CDR3 is TGTGCCAGTACGGGCAGGGGGATATCGGAGACCCAGTACTTC. Protein sequence: CASTGRGISETQYF.

V is TRBV10-1 and J is TRBJ2-5; D might be TRBD2 (5 bases). The CDR3 has 12 amino acids. Between the trimmed V and J ends, which lost 9 bases and 14 bases, there was a span of 22 bases. Germline CDR1 WNHNN, CDR2 SYGVQD (reference sequence). CDR3 in amino acids: CASSEDGRGYYF. CDR3 nucleotide sequence: TGCGCCAGTTCGGAGGACGGTCGGGGTTATTACTTC.

The chain combines TRBV5-1 with TRBJ2-3, with TRBD1 matching over 7 bases. This CDR3 is built from 15 residues. V trimming: 4 bases; J trimming: 3 bases; junction bases outside the gene matches: 8. Per the germline V gene, CDR1 is SGHRS and CDR2 is YFSETQ. The CDR3 sequence is CASSQGDPGTDTQYF. CDR3 nucleotide sequence: TGCGCCAGCAGCCAGGGGGACCCTGGGACAGATACGCAGTATTTT.

J is TRBJ2-1 and V is TRBV9; the D gene is possibly TRBD1 (5 bases). Germline CDR1 reads SGDLS; CDR2 reads YYNGEE. CDR3 length: 13 residues. The V end was cut by 4 bases, the J end by 6 bases, with 11 bases between. CDR3: CASSLPRVNEQFF. In DNA, the CDR3 is TGTGCCAGCAGCCTCCCCAGGGTCAATGAGCAGTTCTTC.

The genes are TRBV5-1 and TRBJ1-1, with 8 nucleotides matching TRBD1. V lost 4 bases to trimming and J lost 5 bases; unmatched junction nucleotides: 10. Germline values: CDR1 SGHRS, CDR2 YFSETQ. This CDR3 comprises 15 residues. CDR3 in amino acids: CASSLKGQAPTEAFF. The CDR3 DNA follows: TGCGCCAGCAGCCTCAAGGGACAGGCCCCAACTGAAGCTTTCTTT.

CDR3 loop: CAWGRTEAFF. DNA for the CDR3: TGTGCCTGGGGGAGGACTGAAGCTTTCTTT. The chain couples TRBV30 to TRBJ1-1; D uncertain. Trimming took off 5 bases at V and 5 bases at J, with 6 bases between the two ends. This CDR3 has 10 amino acids. Germline V lookup: CDR1 GTSNPN, CDR2 SVGIG (reference sequence). The whole variable domain, filled in from reference TRBV30 and TRBJ1-1, reads SQTIHQWPATLVQPVGSPLSLECTVEGTSNPNLYWYRQAAGRGLQLLFYSVGIGQISSEVPQNLSASRPQDRQFILSSKKLLLSDSGFYLCAWGRTEAFFGQGTRLTVV.

The CDR3 here is CASSQDSANSPLHF. The CDR3 DNA reads as TGTGCCAGCTCCCAGGACAGTGCCAATTCACCCCTCCACTTT. The V gene is TRBV7-9, the J gene TRBJ1-6; D possibly corresponds to TRBD1 (6 bases). The CDR3 has 14 residues. Trimming left V 8 bases short and J 7 bases short, with 15 bases between. The germline V gene has CDR1 SEHNR and CDR2 FQNEAQ (reference sequence).